The rows below give T cell receptor beta chains drawn from one sample of a study of blood T cell repertoires in COVID-19. Using immunoSEQ multiplex PCR, the repertoire was profiled, and TCRdb retains in-frame clones only, with some absent. Among around 120,000 clones, about 88% were seen once, and the ten largest hold less than 2%. The sample taken for sequencing was peripheral blood. Receptors originate from a human donor in a cohort sampled during active COVID-19. Each CDR3 is given with its conserved first and last residue. D genes are given only for firm matches. The size of a clone is reported for some rows only, either as once, few or many, or as a class for expanded clones.

NA	TRBV2	TRBJ2-1	NA	TGTGCCAGCACCCGGGTGGCTAGCTCCTACAATGAGCAGTTCTTC	CASTRVASSYNEQFF
NA	TRBV7-8	TRBJ2-3	once	TGTGCCAGCAGCTTAGGGGTGGGGCCTCGCACAGATACGCAGTATTTT	CASSLGVGPRTDTQYF
TRBD1	TRBV30	TRBJ2-7	NA	TGTGCCTGGAGTCCCTGGGACAGCTACTACGAGCAGTACTTC	CAWSPWDSYYEQYF
NA	TRBV4-1	TRBJ2-2	NA	TGCGCCAGCAGCCCCACGGGCGGGGAGCTGTTTTTT	CASSPTGGELFF
NA	TRBV9	TRBJ2-5	NA	TGTGCCAGCAGCGAGGAGGGGGCCCTGGAGACCCAGTACTTC	CASSEEGALETQYF
TRBD1	TRBV23-1	TRBJ2-7	NA	TGCGCCAGCAGCCCCTCCCGGGACAGGGGCGAGCAGTACTTC	CASSPSRDRGEQYF
TRBD1	TRBV7-9	TRBJ1-3	NA	TGTGCCAGCAGCTTAGCGCAGACAGGGTCCTCTGGAAACACCATATATTTT	CASSLAQTGSSGNTIYF
TRBD2	TRBV9	TRBJ2-7	NA	TGTGCCAGCAGCCCCCGTGGAGCGGGGGGCTCATACGAGCAGTACTTC	CASSPRGAGGSYEQYF
TRBD1	TRBV4-1	TRBJ1-2	NA	TGCGCCAGCAGCCCCACCCGACAGGGTAACTTCGGCTACACCTTC	CASSPTRQGNFGYTF
NA	TRBV27	TRBJ2-1	NA	TGTGCCAGCAGTCCTACGACAGCGCCTCCTACAATCGAGCAGTTCTTC	CASSPTTAPPTIEQFF
TRBD1	TRBV9	TRBJ1-3	NA	TGTGCCAGCAGCGGCTCAGGGGGACCTGGAAACACCATATATTTT	CASSGSGGPGNTIYF
TRBD1	TRBV19	TRBJ2-1	NA	TGTGCTTCCACCGGGACAGGGAGCCACAATGAGCAGTTCTTC	CASTGTGSHNEQFF
NA	TRBV6-1	TRBJ1-5	NA	TGTGCCAGCAGTGTCCCCTCGGGGGATAGCAATCAGCCCCAGCATTTT	CASSVPSGDSNQPQHF
NA	TRBV7-8	TRBJ2-1	NA	TGTGCCAGCAGCTTAACAGTGAATGAGCAGTTCTTC	CASSLTVNEQFF
TRBD2	TRBV7-9	TRBJ2-1	NA	TGTGCCAGCAGCCGCGGTGGCGGCGGGAGGGCCCATGAGCAGTTCTTC	CASSRGGGGRAHEQFF
NA	TRBV6-1	TRBJ2-2	NA	TGTGCCAGCAGTGAAGAGGGGGTCGGGGAGCTGTTTTTT	CASSEEGVGELFF
NA	TRBV24-1	TRBJ2-1	NA	TGTGCCACCAGGGCCCGGGGTAGTCTGTATGAGCAGTTCTTC	CATRARGSLYEQFF
NA	TRBV24-1	TRBJ1-5	few	TGTGCCACCAGTGATAGGGGAAGCAATCAGCCCCAGCATTTT	CATSDRGSNQPQHF
NA	TRBV29-1	TRBJ1-1	NA	TGCAGCGTTGAACGACAGATGAACACTGAAGCTTTCTTT	CSVERQMNTEAFF
TRBD1	TRBV28	TRBJ2-5	NA	TGTGCCAGCAGTTTAACCGGGACAGGGAGCTGGGAGACCCAGTACTTC	CASSLTGTGSWETQYF
TRBD2	TRBV7-2	TRBJ2-7	once	TGTGCCAGCAGCTTCATAGCGGGACAAGTCTACGAGCAGTACTTC	CASSFIAGQVYEQYF
NA	TRBV10-2	TRBJ2-7	NA	TGCGCCAGCAGCCGCTTCGAGGGGGTAAACGAGCAGTACTTC	CASSRFEGVNEQYF
TRBD1	TRBV9	TRBJ2-5	NA	TGTGCCAGCAGCGGGTTTGGAAACAGGAATGACAGGGGCGAGACCCAGTACTTC	CASSGFGNRNDRGETQYF
NA	TRBV28	TRBJ2-3	NA	TGTGCCAGCACTATTAGCGGCCTCGAGAATACGCAGTATTTT	CASTISGLENTQYF
TRBD2	TRBV6-5	TRBJ2-1	NA	TGTGCCTGTCGGCGGGGGTACAATGAGCAGTTCTTC	CACRRGYNEQFF
NA	TRBV15	TRBJ2-3	NA	TGTGCCACCAGCAGAGGGACAACTAGCACAGATACGCAGTATTTT	CATSRGTTSTDTQYF
TRBD2	TRBV5-6	TRBJ2-7	NA	TGTGCCAGCAGCTTGTTCAGCGGGGACCCACTAGGTGAGCAGTACTTC	CASSLFSGDPLGEQYF
NA	TRBV9	TRBJ1-3	NA	TGTGCCAGCCATCCCCGGGGTCTTCATGGAAACACCATATATTTT	CASHPRGLHGNTIYF
TRBD1	TRBV5-1	TRBJ2-7	NA	TGCGCCAGCAGCCCGACAGGGGAAACCTACGAGCAGTACTTC	CASSPTGETYEQYF
TRBD1	TRBV7-6	TRBJ2-1	NA	TGTGCCAGCAGCCCGAGGACAGGGGGATCGGCCTACAATGAGCAGTTCTTC	CASSPRTGGSAYNEQFF
TRBD2	TRBV4-1	TRBJ2-1	few	TGCGCCAGCAGCCAGACTTTAGCGGGAGGGAATGAGCAGTTCTTC	CASSQTLAGGNEQFF
TRBD1	TRBV6-6	TRBJ1-4	NA	TGTGCCAGCAGTCTCCGACAGGGTAATGAAAAACTGTTTTTT	CASSLRQGNEKLFF
TRBD1	TRBV5-1	TRBJ2-5	once	TGCGCCAGCAGCTTGGCGCCACAGGGGGCGGAGACCCAGTACTTC	CASSLAPQGAETQYF
NA	TRBV12-3/TRBV12-4	TRBJ1-2	NA	TGTGCCAGCAGTTCATACCTCTCCAGGGTGCCCACCTTC	CASSSYLSRVPTF
TRBD2	TRBV10-2	TRBJ2-6	NA	TGCGCCAGCCTTGGAAGGGAGGGTCTGTCTGGGGCCAACGTCCTGACTTTC	CASLGREGLSGANVLTF
NA	TRBV6-2/TRBV6-3	TRBJ2-3	NA	TGTGCCAGCAGTTCCGGGGAGAGGAGCACAGATACGCAGTATTTT	CASSSGERSTDTQYF
NA	TRBV21-1	TRBJ2-7	NA	TGTGCCAGCAGCAAAGGCGGGGGACTAGCGCGACACGAGCAGTACTTC	CASSKGGGLARHEQYF
TRBD1	TRBV19	TRBJ1-2	NA	TGTGCCAGTAGTATGGGACAGGGACCGAATGGCTACACCTTC	CASSMGQGPNGYTF
NA	TRBV11-2	TRBJ2-1	NA	TGTGCCAGCAGCTTCCGGCGGACAGCTTACAATGAGCAGTTCTTC	CASSFRRTAYNEQFF
TRBD2	TRBV5-4	TRBJ2-5	NA	TGTGCCAGCAGCTCGGGGACTAGCGGGAGGTTCCAAGAGACCCAGTACTTC	CASSSGTSGRFQETQYF
TRBD1	TRBV19	TRBJ1-5	once	TGTGCAAGCAGGGGGGCGGACGCGCTCAATCAGCCCCAGCATTTT	CASRGADALNQPQHF
NA	TRBV13	TRBJ2-3	NA	TGTGCCAGCTCCTCTGGCCGGGGCACAGATACGCAGTATTTT	CASSSGRGTDTQYF
TRBD1	TRBV7-9	TRBJ1-2	NA	TGTGCCAGCAGCACTAGGGGGGCAGGGGGTGGCTACACCTTC	CASSTRGAGGGYTF
TRBD1	TRBV7-2	TRBJ2-5	NA	TGTGCCAGCAGCTTAGGAGGGGGCCCTCAAGAGACCCAGTACTTC	CASSLGGGPQETQYF
TRBD2	TRBV6-5	TRBJ2-7	once	TGTGCCAGTCGGCGGTCTAGCGGAGAACGGGAGCAGTACTTC	CASRRSSGEREQYF
TRBD1	TRBV7-9	TRBJ2-3	NA	TGTGCCAGCAGCTGGGGACAGTTATCAGATACGCAGTATTTT	CASSWGQLSDTQYF
TRBD1	TRBV19	TRBJ2-5	NA	TGTGCCAGTAGTGTTAGTTGGACAGGGCAAGAGACCCAGTACTTC	CASSVSWTGQETQYF
NA	TRBV6-5	TRBJ1-5	few	TGTGCCAGCAGTTTTGACGGCAGGGCTGGGCAGCCCCAGCATTTT	CASSFDGRAGQPQHF
TRBD2	TRBV5-4	TRBJ2-7	NA	TGTGCCAGCAGCCCCGGACTAGCGGGGGGCATCACCGAGCAGTACTTC	CASSPGLAGGITEQYF
NA	TRBV7-2	TRBJ2-7	NA	TGTGCCAGCAGCAACACAGGGTTTTCCTACGAGCAGTACTTC	CASSNTGFSYEQYF
NA	TRBV10-1	TRBJ2-1	NA	TGCGCCAGCAGTTCTGATAAGACTGGCCTTATTGAGCAGTTCTTC	CASSSDKTGLIEQFF
TRBD2	TRBV6-5	TRBJ2-7	NA	TGTGCCAGCAGAACTACCTCCTCTAGCGGATACGAGCAGTACTTC	CASRTTSSSGYEQYF
NA	TRBV11-2	TRBJ2-7	NA	TGTGCCAGCAGCTTAGGCGCAGGGCAATCCTACGAGCAGTACTTC	CASSLGAGQSYEQYF
NA	TRBV15	TRBJ2-4	NA	TGTGCCACCAGCAGAGCGAGGGGACATCGAAACATTCAGTACTTC	CATSRARGHRNIQYF
NA	TRBV2	TRBJ2-1	once	TGTGCCAGCAACAGCGGAAACTACAATGAGCAGTTCTTC	CASNSGNYNEQFF
NA	TRBV5-5	TRBJ2-5	NA	TGTGCCAGCAGCTGGGCAGGTGAGACCCAGTACTTC	CASSWAGETQYF
NA	TRBV12-3/TRBV12-4	TRBJ1-2	NA	TGTGCCAGCAGTTTTCGACAGCTCTATGGCTACACCTTC	CASSFRQLYGYTF